These 21 T cell receptor beta chains were all obtained from the same sample, sequenced in a study of radiotherapy plus CTLA-4 blockade in lung cancer. The protocol was immunoSEQ multiplex PCR, while the TCRdb copy is restricted to in-frame clones and leaves out a portion. The table has 100,000 or so clones, approximately 83% seen once. This specimen consisted of peripheral blood, obtained from a patient treated with radiotherapy plus ipilimumab. These receptors were taken from a human donor with non-small cell lung cancer that progressed on radiotherapy plus ipilimumab.

The rearrangement joins TRBV9 to TRBJ2-1; 9 bases match TRBD2. Germline-derived CDR1 and CDR2 are SGDLS and YYNGEE. The CDR3 extends over 16 amino acids. Trimming took 0 bases from V and 2 from J; bases not matched to a gene: 3. This CDR3 reads CASSVAIAGAYNEQFF. CDR3 nucleotide sequence: TGTGCCAGCAGCGTAGCTATAGCGGGAGCCTACAATGAGCAGTTCTTC.

V usage is TRBV9 and J usage is TRBJ2-2, with 8 nucleotides matching TRBD2. The germline V gene encodes CDR1 SGDLS and CDR2 YYNGEE. The length of the CDR3 is 15 residues. With 4 bases clipped from V and 0 bases from J, the junction kept 2 bases outside the gene matches. The CDR3 reads CASSSGGANTGELFF. In DNA form, the CDR3 reads TGTGCCAGCAGCTCCGGGGGGGCGAACACCGGGGAGCTGTTTTTT.

The chain is built from TRBV9 and TRBJ2-1; a possible D gene is TRBD2 (6 bases). The CDR3 consists of 14 residues. Trimming pared 0 bases from V and 2 bases from J, leaving 6 bases between. Germline CDR1 SGDLS, CDR2 YYNGEE. CDR3 sequence reads: CASSVGTTYNEQFF. The DNA for the CDR3 is TGTGCCAGCAGCGTAGGGACTACCTACAATGAGCAGTTCTTC.

A note on this clone: A read error may account for a junction end that differs from germline. V is TRBV6-1 and J is TRBJ1-5, with D uncertain. Per the germline V gene, CDR1 is MNHNS and CDR2 is SASEGT. The CDR3 extends over 14 amino acids. The chain's CDR3 is CAGSGNGGNQPQHF. In nucleotides, the CDR3 is TGTGCCGGCAGTGGAAATGGGGGCAATCAGCCCCAGCATTTT.

The CDR3 DNA follows: TGTGCCAGCAGTCCCGGGTTAGCTGGGGAGCTGTTTTTT. Its translation: CASSPGLAGELFF. The genes are TRBV27 and TRBJ2-2; D call uncertain. V lost 5 bases, J lost 8 bases, and 12 bases lay in between. From germline, CDR1 is MNHEY and CDR2 SMNVEV (reference sequence). The CDR3 extends over 13 amino acids.

The chain combines TRBV15 with TRBJ2-7; 12 nucleotides line up with TRBD2. The trim removed 7 bases at V and 0 bases at J, leaving 1 base unmatched. CDR1 is LNHNV, CDR2 YYDKDF, per germline (reference sequence). There are 14 residues in the CDR3. The CDR3 is CATKTSGSSYEQYF. CDR3 sequence (DNA): TGTGCCACCAAGACTAGCGGGAGCTCCTACGAGCAGTACTTC. Together with reference TRBV15 and TRBJ2-7, the CDR3 gives the full variable domain: DAMVIQNPRYQVTQFGKPVTLSCSQTLNHNVMYWYQQKSSQAPKLLFHYYDKDFNNEADTPDNFQSRRPNTSFCFLDIRSPGLGDTAMYLCATKTSGSSYEQYFGPGTRLTVT.

This clone was seen more than once but under ten times. V usage is TRBV6-5 and J usage is TRBJ1-6; D uncertain. Germline V CDR1 and CDR2: MNHEY, SVGAGI. Trimming shortened V by 8 bases and J by 7 bases, and 12 bases separated the two germline ends. The CDR3 has 13 amino acids. CDR3 bases: TGTGCCAGCGGAGACCCGCCGAATTCACCCCTCCACTTT. Amino acids: CASGDPPNSPLHF.

The V and J genes are TRBV14 and TRBJ2-7, with 12 bases aligning to TRBD2. Trimming took 1 base from V and 0 from J; bases not matched to a gene: 1. CDR3 size: 16 residues. Germline V gene lookup returns CDR1 SGHDN and CDR2 FVKESK. In DNA form, the CDR3 reads TGTGCCAGCAGCCAAGTACTAGCGGGAGGCTCCTACGAGCAGTACTTC. As protein: CASSQVLAGGSYEQYF.

The V and J genes are TRBV9 and TRBJ2-3; unclear D gene. The CDR3 extends over 16 amino acids. V gave up 4 bases and J gave up 0 bases, with 15 bases separating them. Germline loops: CDR1 SGDLS, CDR2 YYNGEE. CDR3 loop: CASSRRPILSTDTQYF. CDR3 in DNA: TGTGCCAGCAGCCGAAGACCGATCCTTAGCACAGATACGCAGTATTTT.

The rearrangement joins TRBV5-6 to TRBJ1-1; no reliable D call. Germline CDR1 is SGHDT and CDR2 is YYEEEE. Trimming took off 1 base at V and 0 bases at J, with 10 bases between the two ends. The CDR3 has 15 amino acids. For the CDR3, the DNA is TGTGCCAGCAGCTTGATGGAGGTCATGAACACTGAAGCTTTCTTT. Protein: CASSLMEVMNTEAFF.

J is TRBJ2-2 and V is TRBV6-5; D gene unclear. Trimming cost V 0 bases and J 6 bases, with 8 bases left between them. Per germline, CDR1 MNHEY and CDR2 SVGAGI. This CDR3 has 14 amino acids. CDR3 loop: CASSYSRAAGELFF. CDR3 coding DNA: TGTGCCAGCAGTTACTCCCGGGCGGCCGGGGAGCTGTTTTTT.

The chain couples TRBV6-4 to TRBJ2-7; D not certain. There are 16 residues in the CDR3. Germline values: CDR1 MRHNA, CDR2 SNTAGT. V gave up 8 bases and J gave up 3 bases, with 23 bases separating them. The CDR3 region is CASPRTCRVANYEQYF. CDR3 bases: TGTGCCAGCCCGCGCACCTGTCGGGTCGCCAACTACGAGCAGTACTTC.

DNA for the CDR3: TGTGCCAGCAACTCTCCCAAAGGCGGGGGGCTCTATGGCTACACCTTC. Translation: CASNSPKGGGLYGYTF. The rearrangement links TRBV11-2 to TRBJ1-2, with D possibly being TRBD1 (6 bases). There are 16 residues in the CDR3. Germline V gives CDR1 SGHAT, CDR2 FQNNGV. The V end lost 7 bases, the J end lost 4 bases, and 22 bases lay between the germline ends.

The rearrangement links TRBV11-1 to TRBJ2-7, with 12 bases matching TRBD1. The CDR3 consists of 15 residues. V lost 2 bases and J lost 5; bases outside the gene matches: 4. Germline assignment: CDR1 SGHAT and CDR2 FQDESV (reference sequence). The CDR3 bases are TGTGCCAGCAGCTTAACCGGGACAGGGGGCAACGAGCAGTACTTC. It yields the protein CASSLTGTGGNEQYF.

The chain has TRBV2 and TRBJ1-1; no reliable D call. V lost 10 bases to trimming and J lost 0 bases, with 9 bases between them. This CDR3 comprises 12 residues. Germline V gene sequence: CDR1 SNHLY, CDR2 FYNNEI. The CDR3 sequence is CATSRLNTEAFF. In DNA form, the CDR3 reads TGTGCCACTTCTAGGCTGAACACTGAAGCTTTCTTT.

The J gene is TRBJ2-5, the V gene TRBV7-2, with 7 bases aligning to TRBD1. J was trimmed by 5 bases and V by 5 bases; bases with no gene match: 5. Germline-derived CDR1 and CDR2 are SGHTA and FQGNSA. The CDR3 is 13 residues long. The chain's CDR3 is CASSITGAETQYF. The CDR3 DNA reads as TGTGCCAGCAGCATTACAGGGGCGGAGACCCAGTACTTC.

V and J are TRBV5-1 and TRBJ2-3, with D possibly TRBD1 on 5 matching bases. V lost 4 bases to trimming and J lost 0 bases, with 12 bases between them. Looked up from germline, CDR1 is SGHRS and CDR2 is YFSETQ. The CDR3 is 15 amino acids. CDR3 nucleotide sequence: TGCGCCAGCAGCGTAGGGGCCACTAGCACAGATACGCAGTATTTT. It is translated as CASSVGATSTDTQYF.

J is TRBJ2-3 and V is TRBV30; D ambiguous. Trimming took off 1 base at V and 11 bases at J, with 13 bases between the two ends. This CDR3 has 12 residues. Looked up from germline, CDR1 is GTSNPN and CDR2 is SVGIG (reference sequence). CDR3 coding DNA: TGTGCCTGGAGTGCTCAACCGATAGGGCAGTATTTT. This sequence encodes CAWSAQPIGQYF.

The chain joins TRBV5-6 to TRBJ2-7, with a tentative D call TRBD2 (5 bases). Per germline, CDR1 SGHDT and CDR2 YYEEEE. This CDR3 has 13 residues. V shed 2 bases and J shed 5 bases, with 11 bases lying between them. The CDR3, as DNA: TGTGCCAGCAGCTTAGGCGGGTTCGACGAGCAGTACTTC. Translated, it gives CASSLGGFDEQYF. Combining the CDR3 with reference TRBV5-6 and TRBJ2-7 gives the whole variable domain DAGVTQSPTHLIKTRGQQVTLRCSPKSGHDTVSWYQQALGQGPQFIFQYYEEEERQRGNFPDRFSGHQFPNYSSELNVNALLLGDSALYLCASSLGGFDEQYFGPGTRLTVT.

The rearrangement uses TRBV27 and TRBJ1-1, with D hard to call. Trimming shortened V by 2 bases and J by 1 base, and 11 bases separated the two germline ends. Germline-derived CDR1 and CDR2 are MNHEY and SMNVEV (reference sequence). The CDR3 is 15 residues long. The CDR3, as DNA: TGTGCCAGCAGTTTAATGCCCAGAGCGAACACTGAAGCTTTCTTT. It codes for CASSLMPRANTEAFF.

The chain joins TRBV18 to TRBJ2-7; D is unresolved. The CDR3 totals 14 residues. Per germline, CDR1 KGHSH and CDR2 LQKENI. Trimming stripped 1 base from V and 0 bases from J, with 7 bases between. CDR3 sequence (DNA): TGTGCCAGCTCACCACTGGGTTTCTCCTACGAGCAGTACTTC. The encoded protein is CASSPLGFSYEQYF.